This passage covers 17 T cell receptor beta chains from one sample sequenced in a study of T-cell reconstitution after alpha-beta-depleted transplantation in children. TCRbeta library preparation incorporated unique molecular identifiers. TCRdb reprocessed the PCR reads via MiXCR and lists one record per CDR3 protein. Among roughly 400,000 distinct CDR3 sequences listed, 20% were seen once. The sample here was PBMCs from the stem cell graft donor, taken from the stem cell graft. Receptors originate from a human donor who donated a stem cell graft to a child with acute myeloid leukemia.

This clonotype was detected only a few times. The J gene is TRBJ1-4, the V gene TRBV4-1; 8 nucleotides line up with TRBD1. In germline, CDR1 is MGHRA, CDR2 YSYEKL. The CDR3 is 15 amino acids. The V segment lost 0 bases and the J segment 10 bases; nucleotides outside the gene matches: 7. This CDR3 reads CASSQDRTGRGKLFF. CDR3 sequence (DNA): TGCGCCAGCAGCCAAGATAGGACAGGGAGGGGAAAACTGTTTTTT.

This clonotype was found many times. This chain connects TRBV14 to TRBJ2-5; possibly TRBD2 for D (5 bases). There are 15 residues in the CDR3. The V end was cut by 2 bases, the J end by 5 bases, with 15 bases between. Per germline, CDR1 SGHDN and CDR2 FVKESK. The CDR3 region is CASSQQSAGIETQYF. CDR3 coding DNA: TGTGCCAGCAGCCAACAATCTGCCGGGATCGAGACCCAGTACTTC.

This clonotype has just a few counts. The gene calls are TRBV6-1 and TRBJ2-2, with D possibly being TRBD1 or TRBD2 (7 bases each). The CDR3 is 14 amino acids. The germline V gene has CDR1 MNHNS and CDR2 SASEGT. V lost 11 bases and J lost 7, with 20 bases in between. CDR3 amino acids: CAPRGGARVGELFF. The CDR3 region has the DNA TGTGCCCCCAGGGGGGGGGCGCGGGTCGGGGAGCTGTTTTTT.

This clonotype was observed a handful of times. This rearrangement joins TRBV5-1 to TRBJ2-3; TRBD1 matches 7 bases. The CDR3 loop spans 15 amino acids. V dropped 1 base and J dropped 1; count of bases not matched to a gene: 3. Germline assignment: CDR1 SGHRS and CDR2 YFSETQ. CDR3 coding DNA: TGCGCCAGCAGCTTGAGAGGACAGGGCACAGATACGCAGTATTTT. Amino acids: CASSLRGQGTDTQYF.

There are many counts of this clonotype. The V gene is TRBV12-3 or TRBV12-4, the J gene TRBJ1-3; no clear D. V dropped 7 bases and J dropped 0 bases, with 10 bases sitting between them. CDR3 length: 14 residues. As DNA, the CDR3 is TGTGCCAGCACCGGAGACGGCTCTGGAAACACCATATATTTT. Translated: CASTGDGSGNTIYF.

The rearrangement uses TRBV5-1 and TRBJ2-2, with TRBD2 identical over 12 bases. The CDR3 has 16 amino acids. Germline CDR1 and CDR2: SGHRS and YFSETQ. V trimming: 0 bases; J trimming: 7 bases; junction bases outside the gene matches: 4. The CDR3 sequence is CASSLGLAGVDGELFF. The CDR3 nucleotides are TGCGCCAGCAGCTTGGGACTAGCGGGAGTGGACGGGGAGCTGTTTTTT.

Only a few counts were recorded for this clonotype. The chain employs TRBV12-3 or TRBV12-4 and TRBJ2-2; no clear D. The CDR3 runs to 12 residues. Deletions cut 3 bases from V and 8 bases from J, with 7 bases between. CDR3 sequence reads: CASSFAIGELFF. The CDR3 DNA reads TGTGCCAGCAGTTTCGCCATAGGGGAGCTGTTTTTT.

The V gene is TRBV15, the J gene TRBJ1-4, with a weak D call TRBD1 (5 bases). This CDR3 is 19 amino acids long. Germline V gives CDR1 LNHNV, CDR2 YYDKDF (reference sequence). V was trimmed by 0 bases and J by 7 bases, leaving 24 bases between them. The CDR3 loop is CATSRETSFVWRGGEKLFF. The CDR3 coding sequence is TGTGCCACCAGCAGAGAAACCTCCTTTGTTTGGAGGGGAGGTGAAAAACTGTTTTTT.

This clonotype showed up just a few times. The V and J genes are TRBV15 and TRBJ2-7; 13 bases are shared with TRBD2. The germline CDR1 and CDR2 sequences are LNHNV and YYDKDF (reference sequence). V lost 1 base and J lost 0; bases outside the gene matches: 18. The CDR3 spans 22 residues. Here the CDR3 DNA reads TGTGCCACCAGCAGAGGACTTAGACTAGCGGGAGGAGTGTGGGACGGCTCCTACGAGCAGTACTTC. Protein sequence: CATSRGLRLAGGVWDGSYEQYF.

This clonotype was counted at least ten times. V is TRBV20-1 and J is TRBJ1-6; the D gene is possibly TRBD1 (5 bases). CDR1 DFQATT and CDR2 SNEGSKA come from the germline V gene (reference sequence). The CDR3 runs to 16 residues. V lost 3 bases to trimming and J lost 7 bases, with 19 bases between them. The CDR3 nucleotides read TGCAGTGCTAGTAAGGGGCGGTCCTCGAGGAATTCACCCCTCCACTTT. Its translation is CSASKGRSSRNSPLHF.

This clonotype occurred many times. The V gene is TRBV24-1, the J gene TRBJ2-7; 15 nucleotides line up with TRBD2. The CDR3 runs 18 residues. Germline CDR1 KGHDR, CDR2 SFDVKD. The ends lost 2 bases at V and 4 bases at J; junction bases unmatched: 8. In DNA, the CDR3 is TGTGCCACCAGTGATTCGGGACTAGCGGGAGGTTTGTATTACGAGCAGTACTTC. Translated, it gives CATSDSGLAGGLYYEQYF.

The chain recombines TRBV28 with TRBJ2-7, with D unresolved. V was cut by 7 bases and J by 1 base, with 17 bases left in between. CDR1 is MDHEN and CDR2 is SYDVKM in the germline V gene. The CDR3 contains 15 residues. CDR3 bases: TGTGCCAGCAACACAAATTCTGGGCCGTCCTACGAGCAGTACTTC. This codes for CASNTNSGPSYEQYF.

In its sample, this clonotype was seen many times. V gene TRBV5-1 combines with J gene TRBJ2-7; 7 bases are a match to TRBD1. The germline V gene has CDR1 SGHRS and CDR2 YFSETQ. This CDR3 has 16 residues. The V segment lost 4 bases and the J segment 3 bases; nucleotides outside the gene matches: 13. CDR3 protein: CASSPSMRTGNYEQYF. The CDR3 DNA sequence: TGCGCCAGCAGCCCCTCAATGCGGACAGGCAACTACGAGCAGTACTTC. The full variable domain, its missing parts supplied by reference TRBV5-1 and TRBJ2-7, is KAGVTQTPRYLIKTRGQQVTLSCSPISGHRSVSWYQQTPGQGLQFLFEYFSETQRNKGNFPGRFSGRQFSNSRSEMNVSTLELGDSALYLCASSPSMRTGNYEQYFGPGTRLTVT.

V is TRBV2 and J is TRBJ2-7; D may be TRBD1 (5 bases). The V gene lost 9 bases and the J gene lost 2 bases, with 20 bases spanning the gap. CDR1 and CDR2 (germline): SNHLY, FYNNEI. This CDR3 region has 15 residues. The CDR3 DNA sequence: TGTGCCAGTGCGCTGGACAATCTGAGAACCTACGAGCAGTACTTC. As protein: CASALDNLRTYEQYF.

The chain recombines TRBV7-3 with TRBJ2-2, with 8 positions matching TRBD2. Germline V gives CDR1 SGHTA, CDR2 FQGTGA. V was clipped by 4 bases and J by 2 bases; unmatched bases: 3. The CDR3 is 15 residues long. The CDR3 nucleotides are TGTGCCAGCAGCTCACTAGCGGCCAACACCGGGGAGCTGTTTTTT. Protein: CASSSLAANTGELFF.

Only a few counts were recorded for this clonotype. The rearrangement uses TRBV20-1 and TRBJ2-2; TRBD2 aligns across 11 bases. The CDR3 totals 18 residues. CDR1 and CDR2 from the germline V gene are DFQATT and SNEGSKA (reference sequence). V lost 1 base and J lost 1; bases outside the gene matches: 8. In nucleotides, the CDR3 is TGCAGTGCTAGAGGGATAGCGGGAGGGCCGATGAACACCGGGGAGCTGTTTTTT. The encoded protein is CSARGIAGGPMNTGELFF.

This clonotype was recorded a few times. The CDR3 sequence is CSARVTGYETQYF. CDR3 DNA: TGCAGTGCTAGAGTAACTGGTTATGAGACCCAGTACTTC. The chain recombines TRBV20-1 with TRBJ2-5; D unresolved. V shed 1 base and J shed 5 bases, with 11 bases lying between them. The CDR3 has 13 amino acids. Germline V gene lookup returns CDR1 DFQATT and CDR2 SNEGSKA (reference sequence).